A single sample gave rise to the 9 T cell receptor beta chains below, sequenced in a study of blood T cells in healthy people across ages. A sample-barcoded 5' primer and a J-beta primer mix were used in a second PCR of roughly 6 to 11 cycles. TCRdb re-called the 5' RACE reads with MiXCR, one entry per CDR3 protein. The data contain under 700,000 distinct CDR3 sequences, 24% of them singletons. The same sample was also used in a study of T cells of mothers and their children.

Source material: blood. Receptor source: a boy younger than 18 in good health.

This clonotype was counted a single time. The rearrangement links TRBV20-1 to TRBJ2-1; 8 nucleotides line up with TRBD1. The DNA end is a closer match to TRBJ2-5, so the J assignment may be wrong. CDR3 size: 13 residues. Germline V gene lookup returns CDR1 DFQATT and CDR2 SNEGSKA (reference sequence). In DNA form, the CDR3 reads TGCAGTAAACAGGACAGGGTAAAGGAGACCCAGTACTTC. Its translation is CSKQDRVKETQYF.

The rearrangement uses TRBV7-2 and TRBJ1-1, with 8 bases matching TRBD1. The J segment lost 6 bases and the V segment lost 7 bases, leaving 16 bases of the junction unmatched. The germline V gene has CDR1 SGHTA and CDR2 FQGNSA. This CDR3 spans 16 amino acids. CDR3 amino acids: CASTITVLQGGAEAFF. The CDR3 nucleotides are TGTGCCAGCACAATTACGGTTTTACAGGGGGGAGCTGAAGCTTTCTTT.

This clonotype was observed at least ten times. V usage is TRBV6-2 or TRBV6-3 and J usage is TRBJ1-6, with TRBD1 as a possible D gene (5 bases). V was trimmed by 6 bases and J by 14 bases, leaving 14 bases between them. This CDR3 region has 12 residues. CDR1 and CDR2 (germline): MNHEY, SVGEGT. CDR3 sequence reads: CASRDPGGSLHF. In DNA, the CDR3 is TGTGCCAGCAGAGACCCCGGGGGATCCCTCCACTTT.

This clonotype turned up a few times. The CDR3 loop is CATKRQGDEKLFF. CDR3 DNA sequence: TGTGCCACCAAAAGACAGGGTGATGAAAAACTGTTTTTT. The gene calls are TRBV6-5 and TRBJ1-4, with 7 bases that match TRBD1. The J segment lost 6 bases and the V segment lost 10 bases, leaving 8 bases of the junction unmatched. CDR1 is MNHEY, CDR2 SVGAGI, per germline. CDR3 length: 13 residues.

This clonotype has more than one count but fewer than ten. Here the CDR3 reads CASSSEAVLYEQYF. DNA for the CDR3: TGTGCCAGCAGCTCAGAAGCGGTACTCTACGAGCAGTACTTC. This chain links TRBV7-2 with TRBJ2-7; maybe TRBD2 (5 bases). The CDR3 totals 14 residues. Germline-derived CDR1 and CDR2 are SGHTA and FQGNSA. Deletions cut 4 bases from V and 3 bases from J, with 13 bases between.

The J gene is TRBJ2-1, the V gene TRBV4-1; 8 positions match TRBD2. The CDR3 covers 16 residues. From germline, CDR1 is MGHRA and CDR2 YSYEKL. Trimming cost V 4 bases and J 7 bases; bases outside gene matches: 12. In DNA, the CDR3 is TGCGCCAGCAGCCCGTTTGCGGGAGGCGACCCGAATGAGCAGTTCTTC. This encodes CASSPFAGGDPNEQFF.

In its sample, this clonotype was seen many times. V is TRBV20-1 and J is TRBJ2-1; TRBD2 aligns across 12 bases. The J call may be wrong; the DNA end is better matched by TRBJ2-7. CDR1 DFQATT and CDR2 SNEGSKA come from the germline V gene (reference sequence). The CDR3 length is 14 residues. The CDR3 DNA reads TGCAGTGCTAGAGGGACTAGCGGGGAAGTAGAGCAGTACTTC. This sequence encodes CSARGTSGEVEQYF.

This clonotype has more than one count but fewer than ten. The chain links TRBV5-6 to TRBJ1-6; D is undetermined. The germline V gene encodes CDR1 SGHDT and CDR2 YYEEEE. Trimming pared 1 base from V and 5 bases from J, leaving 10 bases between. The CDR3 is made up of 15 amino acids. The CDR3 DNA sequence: TGTGCCAGCAGCTTGTGGGTTCCGGATAATTCACCCCTCCACTTT. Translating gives CASSLWVPDNSPLHF.

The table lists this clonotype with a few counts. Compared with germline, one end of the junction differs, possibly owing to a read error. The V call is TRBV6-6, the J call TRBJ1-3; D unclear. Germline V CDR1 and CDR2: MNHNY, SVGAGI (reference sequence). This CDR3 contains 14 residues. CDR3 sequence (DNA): TGTGCCAGCAGTTATACTGTCTCTGGAAACACCACATATTTT. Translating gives CASSYTVSGNTTYF.